The present T cell receptor delta chain was sequenced within a study of Vδ1+ human thymocytes. Whole-study findings and limits: Highly polyclonal TRG and TRD repertoires with Gaussian CDR3 length distributions appeared in thymus.

With respect to this clone: What it binds is not known.

V dropped 2 bases and J dropped 0 bases, with 25 bases sitting between them. The CDR3 has 20 amino acids. CDR1 TSWWSYY and CDR2 QGS come from the germline V gene. The template was reverse-transcribed extracted RNA. CDR3 amplicons came from multiplex PCR with pooled V-gene forward and constant-region reverse primers. TCRdb redid clone calling on the multiplex PCR reads using CATT. The sample lists 45,000 to 60,000 delta-chain clones; roughly 15% were seen once. After alphabeta T cell depletion, CD3+ Vdelta1+ Vdelta2- thymocytes were sorted. This TCR was sampled from a girl less than two years old who had congenital heart surgery. The chain links TRDV1 to TRDJ1; D possibly corresponds to TRDD2 (6 bases). The specimen was Vdelta1+ gamma-delta thymocytes from the thymus. Subset meaning: FACS-sorted CD3+ TCRalphabeta- TCRVdelta1+ TCRVdelta2- thymocytes. The CDR3 loop reads CALGERSYPGYSPYTDKLIF. The CDR3 nucleotides read TGTGCTCTTGGGGAAAGGTCCTACCCCGGCTATAGTCCTTACACCGATAAACTCATCTTT.